Each of the 13 T cell receptor beta chains below was sequenced from the same sample in a study of CDR3 diversity in severe acne. MiXCR was run by TCRdb on the PCR reads, yielding one entry per CDR3 protein. Of about 76,000 distinct CDR3 sequences listed, over 40% are singletons. Sequenced material: blood. The origin of the receptors is a male donor in good health, without acne.

This clonotype was picked up many times. The V gene is TRBV9, the J gene TRBJ2-1; D is ambiguous. From germline, CDR1 is SGDLS and CDR2 YYNGEE. Trimming removed 3 bases from V and 4 bases from J, with 20 bases in between. There are 17 residues in the CDR3. The CDR3 spells CASSDPFMGPSYNEQFF. The DNA for the CDR3 is TGTGCCAGCAGCGACCCATTTATGGGCCCGTCATACAATGAGCAGTTCTTC. The complete variable domain, with remaining parts taken from reference TRBV9 and TRBJ2-1, reads DSGVTQTPKHLITATGQRVTLRCSPRSGDLSVYWYQQSLDQGLQFLIQYYNGEERAKGNILERFSAQQFPDLHSELNLSSLELGDSALYFCASSDPFMGPSYNEQFFGPGTRLTVL.

This clonotype was observed a single time. The V gene is TRBV11-2, the J gene TRBJ1-3, with unresolved D. Germline V gene sequence: CDR1 SGHAT, CDR2 FQNNGV. CDR3 length: 16 amino acids. Trimming pared 1 base from V and 4 bases from J, leaving 14 bases between. In nucleotides, the CDR3 is TGTGCCAGCAGCTTAGTTAATCAACCAAGAGGAAACACCATATATTTT. This sequence encodes CASSLVNQPRGNTIYF.

This clonotype was observed many times. This rearrangement joins TRBV3-1 to TRBJ2-2, with TRBD2 identical over 8 bases. Germline V gene data show CDR1 as LGHDT and CDR2 as YNNKEL (reference sequence). Losses at the gene ends were 0 bases for V and 8 bases for J; bases not matched to a gene: 8. This CDR3 is built from 16 residues. The CDR3 sequence is CASSQERGAPGGELFF. CDR3 coding DNA: TGTGCCAGCAGCCAAGAGCGGGGGGCTCCCGGTGGGGAGCTGTTTTTT.

This clonotype appeared a few times. The chain combines TRBV29-1 with TRBJ1-4; 8 nucleotides match TRBD1. Germline loops: CDR1 SQVTM, CDR2 ANQGSEA. V was clipped by 5 bases and J by 8 bases; unmatched bases: 10. The CDR3 contains 14 residues. As DNA, the CDR3 is TGCAGCGTTCCAGGACAGGGTAAAGGCGAAAAACTGTTTTTT. Encoded protein: CSVPGQGKGEKLFF.

This clonotype was recorded at least ten times. This chain connects TRBV12-3 or TRBV12-4 to TRBJ2-7; 9 positions match TRBD1. Trimming at V came to 6 bases and at J to 2 bases, leaving 14 bases not matched to a gene. The CDR3 spans 17 residues. This CDR3 is CASSATRGQGLPYEQYF. CDR3 bases: TGTGCCAGCAGCGCCACCCGGGGACAGGGACTCCCCTACGAGCAGTACTTC.

The V and J genes are TRBV20-1 and TRBJ1-5, with D uncertain. In germline, CDR1 is DFQATT, CDR2 SNEGSKA (reference sequence). V was trimmed by 1 base and J by 2 bases, leaving 12 bases between them. CDR3 length: 15 amino acids. The CDR3 DNA reads TGCAGTGCTAGAGGTGACACGAGCGGCAATCAGCCCCAGCATTTT. It encodes CSARGDTSGNQPQHF.

The chain links TRBV6-4 to TRBJ2-1; no firm D call. V gave up 0 bases and J gave up 0 bases, with 12 bases separating them. Germline CDR1 reads MRHNA; CDR2 reads SNTAGT. This CDR3 contains 17 residues. CDR3 loop: CASSDSRPESSYNEQFF. The CDR3 nucleotides are TGTGCCAGCAGTGACTCGAGACCGGAGAGCTCCTACAATGAGCAGTTCTTC.

V usage is TRBV19 and J usage is TRBJ1-2; D is unclear. Germline V lookup: CDR1 LNHDA, CDR2 SQIVND (reference sequence). Trimming took 8 bases from V and 3 from J, leaving 4 bases between them. This CDR3 has 10 amino acids. The CDR3 DNA is TGTGCCAGTGGGGACTATGGCTACACCTTC. It is translated as CASGDYGYTF.

This clonotype was recorded a few times. V and J are TRBV9 and TRBJ2-2, with 11 nucleotides matching TRBD2. J was trimmed by 0 bases and V by 3 bases; bases with no gene match: 13. CDR3 size: 20 residues. Germline-derived CDR1 and CDR2 are SGDLS and YYNGEE. The chain's CDR3 is CASSELAGGLNYSNTGELFF. CDR3 nucleotide sequence: TGTGCCAGCAGCGAGCTAGCGGGAGGCCTAAACTATTCGAACACCGGGGAGCTGTTTTTT.

There are many counts of this clonotype. A clone one base away is much larger, so this may be a read error. A read error is likely, as this CDR3 ends without the conserved phenylalanine or tryptophan. V and J are TRBV3-1 and TRBJ2-7; no clear D. With 1 base removed from V and 2 bases from J, the gap between germline ends came to 6 bases. Per germline, CDR1 LGHDT and CDR2 YNNKEL (reference sequence). The CDR3 is 13 amino acids. The chain's CDR3 is CASSQAGTYEQYL. DNA for the CDR3: TGTGCCAGCAGCCAAGCTGGGACCTACGAGCAGTACCTC.

The genes are TRBV6-6 and TRBJ2-7; 7 bases agree with TRBD2. Trimming cost V 6 bases and J 4 bases; bases outside gene matches: 12. This CDR3 region has 15 residues. Germline V lookup: CDR1 MNHNY, CDR2 SVGAGI (reference sequence). The CDR3 spells CASRAGRSEGYEQYF. The CDR3 DNA sequence: TGTGCCAGCAGAGCCGGGAGGTCGGAGGGGTACGAGCAGTACTTC.

The chain's CDR3 is CATSDPGQGASVDNSPLHF. CDR3 DNA: TGTGCCACCAGTGATCCGGGACAGGGGGCGTCCGTCGATAATTCACCCCTCCACTTT. The V and J genes are TRBV24-1 and TRBJ1-6, with 12 positions matching TRBD1. V trimming: 3 bases; J trimming: 5 bases; junction bases outside the gene matches: 10. The CDR3 totals 19 residues. Germline values: CDR1 KGHDR, CDR2 SFDVKD.

The table lists this clonotype with many counts. The chain is built from TRBV20-1 and TRBJ2-2; TRBD2 matches at 8 bases. Trimming removed 0 bases from V and 7 bases from J; junction bases left unmatched: 4. In germline, CDR1 is DFQATT, CDR2 SNEGSKA (reference sequence). This CDR3 comprises 14 residues. CDR3 sequence reads: CSARDPGGGGELFF. CDR3 sequence (DNA): TGCAGTGCTAGAGATCCGGGAGGGGGCGGGGAGCTGTTTTTT.